The rows below give T cell receptor beta chains drawn from one sample of a study of blood T cell repertoires in COVID-19. Libraries were prepared by immunoSEQ multiplex PCR; TCRdb keeps only in-frame clonotypes and omits some of them. The table shows a few hundred thousand clones, with roughly 84% occurring only once. Sequenced material: peripheral blood. These receptors all come from a man over 45 who had recovered from COVID-19. The CDR3 runs from the conserved cysteine through the conserved F or W. D genes are given only for firm matches. Clone size is not always given. Where it is, it says once, few, many or a class for expanded clones.

size,V,D,J,DNA,CDR3
NA,TRBV30,TRBD2,TRBJ2-6,TGTGCTCAAGCACGGGGGGCTGGGGCCAACGTCCTGACTTTC,CAQARGAGANVLTF
NA,TRBV7-8,TRBD1,TRBJ1-1,TGTGCCAGCAGCTTAGTACAGGGGCCGGGCGCTGAAGCTTTCTTT,CASSLVQGPGAEAFF
NA,TRBV6-5,TRBD2,TRBJ2-1,TGTGCCAGCACCTTAGGGCTAGCGGGAGGGAATGAGCAGTTCTTC,CASTLGLAGGNEQFF
NA,TRBV28,TRBD1,TRBJ1-4,TGTGCCAGCAGTACCCGGGACAGGGTCGGGACTAATGAAAAACTGTTTTTT,CASSTRDRVGTNEKLFF
NA,TRBV19,NA,TRBJ2-5,TGTGCCAGTAGTCCTCAGGTCCAAGAGACCCAGTACTTC,CASSPQVQETQYF
NA,TRBV24-1,TRBD2,TRBJ2-1,TGTGCCACCAGTGACCCCGGGACTAGCGGGAGGTACAATGAGCAGTTCTTC,CATSDPGTSGRYNEQFF
NA,TRBV28,NA,TRBJ2-7,TGTGCCAGCAGTTTCTGGGGAATTTCCCCGGGAGAGCAGTACTTC,CASSFWGISPGEQYF
NA,TRBV28,TRBD1,TRBJ2-7,TGTGCCAGCAGTCCATTAAGGACAGGACCCGAGGGCCACTTC,CASSPLRTGPEGHF
once,TRBV9,TRBD2,TRBJ2-1,TGTGCCAGCAGCGTAGAGGGACTAGCGGTCTACAATGAGCAGTTCTTC,CASSVEGLAVYNEQFF
NA,TRBV5-1,TRBD2,TRBJ2-5,TGCGCCAGCAGCACCGGGGGGGCAGAGACCCAGTACTTC,CASSTGGAETQYF
NA,TRBV7-8,NA,TRBJ2-6,TGTGCCAGCAGCCCGGACAGAGCCCTTAAATCTGGGGCCAACGTCCTGACTTTC,CASSPDRALKSGANVLTF
NA,TRBV27,TRBD2,TRBJ2-1,TGTGCCAGCAGTGTAGGACTAGCGGGAGCCACCTACAATGAGCAGTTCTTC,CASSVGLAGATYNEQFF
NA,TRBV30,TRBD1,TRBJ2-3,TGTGCCTGGAGTAACGGACAGGGCATCACAGATACGCAGTATTTT,CAWSNGQGITDTQYF
NA,TRBV5-1,NA,TRBJ2-7,TGCGCCAGCAGCTTGGGCAGGGTACCCGAGCAGTACTTC,CASSLGRVPEQYF
NA,TRBV10-1,NA,TRBJ1-2,TGCGCCAGCAGTCAGGACAATATGGGTGGCTACACCTTC,CASSQDNMGGYTF
NA,TRBV5-1,NA,TRBJ2-7,TGCGCCAGCAGCTTTGAGACAGGGAGGATGTACGAGCAGTACTTC,CASSFETGRMYEQYF
NA,TRBV28,NA,TRBJ1-3,TGTGCCAGCAGTTCCCAACAGGTGGTAGGAAACACCATATATTTT,CASSSQQVVGNTIYF
NA,TRBV5-4,NA,TRBJ2-3,TGTGCCAGCAGCTTTGAGGGAGCAGATACGCAGTATTTT,CASSFEGADTQYF
NA,TRBV4-1,NA,TRBJ2-3,TGCGCCAGCAGCCAAGCAGGGCCGGGTGTGCGCACAGATACGCAGTATTTT,CASSQAGPGVRTDTQYF
NA,TRBV24-1,TRBD2,TRBJ2-1,TGTGCCACCAGTGAGCGTCCTCGGGGGGGGACTAGCGGGAGTTTGTCCAATGAGCAGTTCTTC,CATSERPRGGTSGSLSNEQFF
NA,TRBV7-2,NA,TRBJ2-3,TGTGCCAGCAGCTTAGGGACAGACCACACAGATACGCAGTATTTT,CASSLGTDHTDTQYF
NA,TRBV28,NA,TRBJ1-1,TGTGCCAGCAGTTTACGGGACACTGAAGCTTTCTTT,CASSLRDTEAFF
once,TRBV5-1,TRBD2,TRBJ2-1,TGCGCCAGCAGCTTGGCCCCACTAGCGGGAGCCACGTACTCCTACAATGAGCAGTTCTTC,CASSLAPLAGATYSYNEQFF